These T cell receptor beta chains were read from a single sample in a study of T cell repertoires in cytomegalovirus infection. A single record per CDR3 protein comes from TCRdb applying MiXCR to the reads. The sample lists about 60,000 distinct CDR3 sequences; around 20% were seen once. These receptors' targets are unknown. The sequences come from CD8+ T cells from cultured PBMCs, collected from culture after CMV antigen stimulation. These TCRs come from a human donor in good health (CMV status not recorded). Some clones in this sample may be carry-over from other donors' samples. CDR3s include the opening cysteine and the closing phenylalanine or tryptophan. D genes are given only for firm matches. Clone size, where shown, is once, few, many, or a class for clones that have expanded.

TRBV4-1	TRBJ1-2	TRBD1	few	CASSQGTGYDGYTF	TGCGCCAGCAGCCAAGGGACAGGGTATGATGGCTACACCTTC
TRBV7-9	TRBJ2-1	.	few	CASSLQVNEQFF	TGTGCCAGCAGCTTACAGGTGAATGAGCAGTTCTTC
TRBV13	TRBJ2-7	TRBD1	.	CASSLGGQGISYEQYF	TGTGCCAGCAGCTTAGGGGGACAGGGTATCTCCTACGAGCAGTACTTC
TRBV6-1	TRBJ1-5	.	.	CASSELWGKANQPQHF	TGTGCCAGCAGTGAATTGTGGGGGAAGGCGAATCAGCCCCAGCATTTT
TRBV6-8	TRBJ2-7	TRBD1	few	CASSSGQGSYEQYF	TGTGCCAGCAGTTCCGGACAGGGTTCCTACGAGCAGTACTTC
TRBV7-2	TRBJ2-2	.	.	CASSSAGRQGNTGELFF	TGTGCCAGCAGCTCCGCGGGACGACAGGGGAACACCGGGGAGCTGTTTTTT
TRBV7-9	TRBJ2-7	.	few	CASSLVQGPNEQYF	TGTGCCAGCAGCTTGGTACAGGGCCCCAACGAGCAGTACTTC
TRBV24-1	TRBJ1-2	.	few	CATSGGTGHGYTF	TGTGCCACCAGTGGGGGGACGGGACATGGCTACACCTTC
TRBV19	TRBJ2-1	.	many	CASSMGSLVEQFF	TGTGCCAGTAGTATGGGATCGCTTGTAGAGCAGTTCTTC
TRBV4-1	TRBJ2-5	.	few	CASSQVRGTQYF	TGCGCCAGCAGCCAAGTAAGGGGGACCCAGTACTTC
TRBV7-2	TRBJ1-2	.	few	CASSLALTPYGYTF	TGTGCCAGCAGCTTAGCGCTAACCCCCTATGGCTACACCTTC
TRBV15	TRBJ2-4	.	.	CATSRGGGPKNIQYF	TGTGCCACCAGCAGAGGTGGGGGACCCAAAAACATTCAGTACTTC
TRBV27	TRBJ2-7	.	.	CASKGAGRVEQYF	TGTGCCAGCAAGGGGGCAGGGAGGGTCGAGCAGTACTTC
TRBV12-3/TRBV12-4	TRBJ1-1	TRBD1	few	CASSRDREAFF	TGTGCCAGCAGTCGGGACAGGGAAGCTTTCTTT
TRBV7-2	TRBJ2-1	.	.	CASSLVYQSRDNEQFF	TGTGCCAGCAGCTTAGTCTACCAGAGCAGAGACAATGAGCAGTTCTTC
TRBV12-3/TRBV12-4	TRBJ1-1	TRBD1	.	CASSLEAVGQGASTEAFF	TGTGCCAGCAGTTTAGAGGCAGTGGGACAGGGGGCTTCCACTGAAGCTTTCTTT
TRBV12-3/TRBV12-4	TRBJ2-1	.	few	CASSSRKSLYNEQFF	TGTGCCAGCAGTTCTAGGAAATCCCTCTACAATGAGCAGTTCTTC
TRBV2	TRBJ2-5	.	.	CASSEPQGPSVLEETQYF	TGTGCCAGCAGTGAGCCCCAGGGACCGTCGGTGCTGGAGGAGACCCAGTACTTC
TRBV7-8	TRBJ2-3	.	.	CASSRPQTESSTDTQYF	TGTGCCAGCAGCCGACCACAGACAGAGTCTAGCACAGATACGCAGTATTTT
TRBV12-3/TRBV12-4	TRBJ2-1	TRBD1	.	CASSLLQGVYNEQFF	TGTGCCAGCAGTTTATTACAGGGGGTTTACAATGAGCAGTTCTTC
TRBV7-9	TRBJ1-4	.	.	CASSFGPGVINEKLFF	TGTGCCAGCAGCTTCGGTCCAGGGGTTATTAATGAAAAACTGTTTTTT
TRBV12-3/TRBV12-4	TRBJ1-1	.	.	CASRNTQTMNTEAFF	TGTGCCAGCAGAAACACCCAGACCATGAACACTGAAGCTTTCTTT
TRBV12-3/TRBV12-4	TRBJ2-1	TRBD2	.	CASSSRLAGGLNEQFF	TGTGCCAGCAGTTCCCGACTAGCGGGGGGCCTCAATGAGCAGTTCTTC
TRBV7-2	TRBJ2-7	TRBD2	many	CASSEGAGPYYEQYF	TGTGCCAGCAGCGAGGGAGCGGGGCCCTACTACGAGCAGTACTTC
TRBV6-2/TRBV6-3	TRBJ1-1	TRBD1	few	CASSPDLSGTVNTEAFF	TGTGCCAGCAGTCCTGACTTATCCGGGACAGTGAACACTGAAGCTTTCTTT
TRBV7-2	TRBJ2-7	TRBD2	few	CASSLDGTSGDEQYF	TGTGCCAGCAGCTTAGACGGGACTAGCGGGGACGAGCAGTACTTC
TRBV6-2/TRBV6-3	TRBJ2-7	.	few	CASSYSRDTKPDEQYF	TGTGCCAGCAGTTACTCGAGGGACACGAAGCCGGACGAGCAGTACTTC
TRBV7-2	TRBJ2-6	TRBD1	few	CASSFKDRGGPGANVLTF	TGTGCCAGCAGCTTTAAGGACAGGGGGGGCCCCGGGGCCAACGTCCTGACTTTC
TRBV4-1	TRBJ2-3	.	.	CASSRAPGTRFTDTQYF	TGCGCCAGCAGCCGCGCCCCAGGGACACGATTCACAGATACGCAGTATTTT
TRBV12-3/TRBV12-4	TRBJ1-1	.	few	CASSLILGRVADTEAFF	TGTGCCAGCAGTTTAATCTTGGGCCGGGTGGCGGACACTGAAGCTTTCTTT
TRBV5-6	TRBJ1-1	TRBD1	few	CASSSLSRTGRTEAFF	TGTGCCAGCAGCTCCCTATCTAGGACAGGGAGAACCGAAGCTTTCTTT